Sequencing of this TCR beta chain was carried out in a study of T-cell reconstitution after alpha-beta-depleted transplantation in children. Points from the study as a whole: T-cell counts and diversity were attributed mostly to newly produced T cells one year after transplant. Several hundred rapidly expanded clones from non-depleted graft cells reportedly supplied alpha-beta T cells about two months post-transplant. High day-60 TCRbeta diversity in some patients came from surviving recipient T cells and thymic progenitors.

Researchers prepared the TCRbeta library using unique molecular identifiers, the study reports. TCRdb re-analysed the PCR reads in MiXCR, keeping a single row per CDR3 protein. The sample includes almost 7,500 distinct CDR3 sequences, roughly 4.8% seen only once; the top ten take roughly 24%. This clonotype was seen ten or more times. What it recognizes is unknown. From germline, CDR1 is SGDLS and CDR2 YYNGEE. This CDR3 comprises 14 residues. Trimming pared 0 bases from V and 3 bases from J, leaving 6 bases between. This chain links TRBV9 with TRBJ2-2; D not resolved. The source is a child less than two years old who had a stem cell transplant for acute myeloid leukemia, so the T cells may come from the graft donor. The sample in question was PBMCs, mostly from graft donor cells, obtained 180 days after TCRalphabeta/CD19-depleted stem cell transplant. CDR3 residues: CASSVVGHTGELFF. The CDR3, as DNA: TGTGCCAGCAGCGTAGTTGGTCACACCGGGGAGCTGTTTTTT.